This T cell receptor (beta chain) was sequenced in a study of read filtering for tumor transcriptome and immune sequencing. Study-level results: About 82% of IR-seq clonotypes had a single read, yet these held approximately 3.5% of reads. This fraction held mixed bone marrow immune cells after CD138-negative sorting.

V was clipped by 0 bases and J by 4 bases, with 17 bases between them. Germline assignment: CDR1 SGDLS and CDR2 YYNGEE. This CDR3 is built from 16 residues. There are many counts of this clonotype. The antigen remains unidentified. The library was built from about 0.4 ug RNA with molecular barcoded adaptors for alpha/delta and beta/gamma chains. TCRdb processed the reads anew with MiXCR; each CDR3 protein has one entry. The profile shows 50,000 or so distinct CDR3 sequences, around 20% of them singletons. The V call is TRBV9, the J call TRBJ2-7; weak D call: TRBD1 (6 bases). This clonotype was obtained from a donor aged 40 or older with multiple myeloma. Sequenced input: a population of CD138-negative cells sorted from bone marrow. In nucleotides, the CDR3 is TGTGCCAGCAGCGTAGGAGGCCCGGACAGCCCTTACGAGCAGTACTTC. It translates to CASSVGGPDSPYEQYF.